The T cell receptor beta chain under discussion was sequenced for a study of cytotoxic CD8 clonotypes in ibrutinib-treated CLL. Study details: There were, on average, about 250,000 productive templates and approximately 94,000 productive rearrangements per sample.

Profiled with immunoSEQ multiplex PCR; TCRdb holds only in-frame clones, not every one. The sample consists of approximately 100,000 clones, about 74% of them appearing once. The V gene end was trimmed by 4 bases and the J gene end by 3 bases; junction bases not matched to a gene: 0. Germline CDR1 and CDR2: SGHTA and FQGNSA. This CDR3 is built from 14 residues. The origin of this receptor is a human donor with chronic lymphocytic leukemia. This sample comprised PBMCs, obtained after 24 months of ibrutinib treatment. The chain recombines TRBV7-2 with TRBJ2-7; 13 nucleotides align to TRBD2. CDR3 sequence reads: CASSWTSGSYEQYF. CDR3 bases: TGTGCCAGCAGCTGGACTAGCGGGAGCTACGAGCAGTACTTC.